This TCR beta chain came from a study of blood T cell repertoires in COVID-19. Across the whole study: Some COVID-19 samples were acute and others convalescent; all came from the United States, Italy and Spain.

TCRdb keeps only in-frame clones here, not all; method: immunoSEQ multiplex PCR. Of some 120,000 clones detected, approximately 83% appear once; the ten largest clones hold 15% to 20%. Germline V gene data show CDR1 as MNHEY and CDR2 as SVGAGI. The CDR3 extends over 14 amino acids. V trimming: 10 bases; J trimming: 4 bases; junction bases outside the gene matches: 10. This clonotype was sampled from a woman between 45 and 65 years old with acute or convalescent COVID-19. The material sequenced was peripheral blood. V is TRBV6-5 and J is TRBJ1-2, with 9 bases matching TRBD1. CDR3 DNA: TGTGCCACCCAGGGGACAGGGAGGCCCTATGGCTACACCTTC. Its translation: CATQGTGRPYGYTF.